The source of this TCR beta chain is a study of cytomegalovirus exposure and HLA in healthy donors. 60 Vbeta and 13 Jbeta primers were used in PCR. Sequencing used immunoSEQ multiplex PCR; TCRdb keeps in-frame clones, though not all of them. The specimen's table records around 130,000 clones. Germline values: CDR1 LNHDA, CDR2 SQIVND (reference sequence). V gave up 4 bases and J gave up 1 base, with 14 bases separating them. The CDR3 sequence is 16 residues long. The study, taken as a whole, reports: In a later analysis, at a false discovery rate of 0.05, roughly 17,000 TCR beta sequences matched HLA alleles. The productive fraction for most TCR beta V segments was about 87% or about 30% in an earlier analysis.

Of note for this clone: What it recognizes is unknown.

The chain links TRBV19 to TRBJ2-1, with TRBD1 as a possible D gene (6 bases). This sequence originates from a woman aged 55-70 years in good health and CMV-seronegative. Material: PBMCs. For the CDR3, the DNA is TGTGCCAGTAGTAGGGCAGGGGCCGGTTCCTACAATGAGCAGTTCTTC. Protein product: CASSRAGAGSYNEQFF.